The present T cell receptor (beta chain) was sequenced within a study of blood T cell repertoires in COVID-19. Per the germline V gene, CDR1 is SGHTA and CDR2 is FQGNSA. This CDR3 is 16 amino acids long. V lost 2 bases and J lost 0; bases outside the gene matches: 4. As originally analysed: The assay estimated nucleated cells by amplifying reference gene primers. The protocol was immunoSEQ multiplex PCR, while the TCRdb copy is restricted to in-frame clones and leaves out a portion. V and J calls and clone size are as listed in that table; D and trimming were resolved from the DNA. The sample lists a few hundred thousand clones, around 88% occurring once.

This TCR was recovered from a man older than 75 with acute or convalescent COVID-19. The sample was peripheral blood. The J gene is TRBJ1-3, the V gene TRBV7-2; 7 bases agree with TRBD1. CDR3 bases: TGTGCCAGCAGCTTACGACAGGGTCACTCTGGAAACACCATATATTTT. Translation: CASSLRQGHSGNTIYF.